These T cell receptor beta chains were read from a single sample in a study of blood T cell repertoires in COVID-19. TCRdb's table, derived via immunoSEQ multiplex PCR, lists solely in-frame clones and lacks some. The sample holds about 310,000 clones, approximately 86% seen once. Input material: PBMCs or T cells enriched from blood (not recorded which). The receptors derive from a woman under 30 who had recovered from COVID-19. The CDR3 runs from the conserved cysteine through the conserved F or W. D genes are given only for firm matches. Some rows have no size entry. The others give once, few or many, or a class for an expanded clone.

TRBJ2-1,TRBD2,TRBV7-9,-,CASSLAAGGKNEQFF,TGTGCCAGCAGCTTAGCCGCGGGGGGCAAAAATGAGCAGTTCTTC
TRBJ1-1,-,TRBV15,few,CATSRDMGESTEAFF,TGTGCCACCAGCAGAGATATGGGAGAATCCACTGAAGCTTTCTTT
TRBJ2-7,TRBD2,TRBV2,-,CALGGVHYEQYF,TGTGCCCTGGGAGGGGTCCATTACGAGCAGTACTTC
TRBJ2-5,TRBD2,TRBV29-1,-,CSVAPTSGSPQETQYF,TGCAGCGTTGCGCCCACTAGCGGGAGTCCCCAAGAGACCCAGTACTTC
TRBJ1-5,-,TRBV4-3,-,CASSLTTGRNQPQHF,TGCGCCAGCAGCCTAACGACAGGCCGCAATCAGCCCCAGCATTTT
TRBJ2-1,-,TRBV6-4,-,CASSETSIYNEQFF,TGTGCCAGCAGTGAAACTAGCATATACAATGAGCAGTTCTTC
TRBJ2-7,TRBD2,TRBV7-2,-,CASSLSSGRSYEQYF,TGTGCCAGCAGCTTATCTAGCGGGCGCTCCTACGAGCAGTACTTC
TRBJ1-1,TRBD1,TRBV28,-,CASSLQGAWYTEAFF,TGTGCCAGCAGTTTGCAGGGGGCTTGGTACACTGAAGCTTTCTTT
TRBJ2-5,-,TRBV5-1,-,CASSRTSSQETQYF,TGCGCCAGCAGCAGAACTAGCTCTCAAGAGACCCAGTACTTC
TRBJ1-2,TRBD1,TRBV5-6,once,CASSKTGNGYTF,TGTGCCAGCAGCAAGACAGGGAATGGCTACACCTTC
TRBJ2-3,TRBD2,TRBV25-1,-,CASNQLAGDTDTQYF,TGTGCCAGCAATCAACTAGCGGGTGATACAGATACGCAGTATTTT
TRBJ1-2,-,TRBV5-1,-,CASSSAGGSYGYTF,TGCGCCAGCAGCTCAGCGGGCGGGTCCTATGGCTACACCTTC
TRBJ2-3,TRBD2,TRBV2,-,CASRAERGASTDTQYF,TGTGCCAGCCGAGCTGAGCGGGGGGCTAGCACAGATACGCAGTATTTT
TRBJ1-4,TRBD1,TRBV18,-,CASSRQGAANEKLFF,TGTGCCAGCTCACGACAGGGGGCTGCTAATGAAAAACTGTTTTTT
TRBJ1-4,-,TRBV13,-,CASSRVGAGEKLFF,TGTGCCAGCAGCAGGGTAGGGGCCGGTGAAAAACTGTTTTTT
TRBJ2-3,-,TRBV11-3,-,CASSRSTRGDTQYF,TGTGCCAGCAGCCGTTCGACTAGAGGGGATACGCAGTATTTT
TRBJ2-5,TRBD2,TRBV29-1,-,CSVAGGKAQETQYF,TGCAGCGTTGCGGGGGGTAAGGCCCAAGAGACCCAGTACTTC
TRBJ1-6,TRBD1,TRBV9,-,CASSVGGTGHSPLHF,TGTGCCAGCAGCGTAGGAGGGACAGGACATTCACCCCTCCACTTT
TRBJ2-7,TRBD1,TRBV6-2/TRBV6-3,-,CASSYFGQGGEQYF,TGTGCCAGCAGTTACTTCGGACAGGGTGGCGAGCAGTACTTC
TRBJ2-5,-,TRBV30,-,CAWSVLAETQYF,TGTGCCTGGAGTGTACTAGCTGAGACCCAGTACTTC
TRBJ2-3,-,TRBV19,many,CASTTGEGTDTQYF,TGTGCCAGTACGACTGGGGAGGGCACAGATACGCAGTATTTT
TRBJ2-3,-,TRBV14,-,CASSPGSPSTDTQYF,TGTGCCAGCAGCCCGGGATCGCCGAGCACAGATACGCAGTATTTT
TRBJ2-1,-,TRBV6-6,once,CASSPRQDNEQFF,TGTGCCAGCAGTCCTCGACAGGACAATGAGCAGTTCTTC
TRBJ1-2,TRBD1,TRBV28,-,CASDKGDSYGYTF,TGTGCCAGCGATAAAGGGGACAGCTATGGCTACACCTTC
TRBJ1-4,TRBD1,TRBV27,-,CASRDRGRGSEKLFF,TGTGCCAGCCGGGACAGGGGGCGTGGTAGTGAAAAACTGTTTTTT
TRBJ2-7,TRBD1,TRBV29-1,-,CSVEEGDRGPEQYF,TGCAGCGTTGAGGAGGGAGACAGGGGACCCGAGCAGTACTTC
TRBJ1-1,-,TRBV7-8,-,CASSLNLGAEAFF,TGTGCCAGCAGCTTAAACTTAGGGGCCGAAGCTTTCTTT
TRBJ1-1,-,TRBV4-1,few,CASTRDTEAFF,TGCGCCAGCACGCGAGACACTGAAGCTTTCTTT
TRBJ1-2,-,TRBV6-5,-,CASSSQTYGYTF,TGTGCCAGCAGTTCGCAGACTTATGGCTACACCTTC
TRBJ2-7,-,TRBV28,-,CASSYGHSSYEQYF,TGTGCCAGCAGTTACGGTCATAGCTCCTACGAGCAGTACTTC
TRBJ2-3,TRBD1,TRBV28,-,CASIVFDRDRRTQYF,TGTGCCAGCATTGTATTCGACAGGGACCGTCGTACGCAGTATTTT
TRBJ1-1,TRBD1,TRBV5-1,-,CASSHSIRGPAEAFF,TGCGCCAGCAGCCATAGTATCAGGGGGCCCGCTGAAGCTTTCTTT
TRBJ1-3,-,TRBV7-2,-,CASSSQAGGSGNTIYF,TGTGCCAGCAGCTCACAAGCCGGGGGGTCGGGAAACACCATATATTTT
TRBJ2-3,-,TRBV30,-,CAWSRTSSDTQYF,TGTGCCTGGAGCCGAACTAGTTCAGATACGCAGTATTTT
TRBJ1-6,-,TRBV7-9,-,CASSPSQGNRNSPLHF,TGTGCCAGCAGCCCCAGTCAGGGTAATCGGAATTCACCCCTCCACTTT
TRBJ2-3,-,TRBV13,-,CASSFSGSTDTQYF,TGTGCCAGCAGCTTCAGCGGGAGCACAGATACGCAGTATTTT
TRBJ2-5,TRBD1,TRBV7-9,-,CASTPGGQETQYF,TGTGCCAGCACCCCAGGGGGTCAAGAGACCCAGTACTTC
TRBJ2-3,TRBD1,TRBV28,once,CASSLGTGVTDTQYF,TGTGCCAGCAGTTTAGGGACAGGGGTGACAGATACGCAGTATTTT
TRBJ2-3,-,TRBV19,-,CASSIWATDTQYF,TGTGCCAGTAGTATTTGGGCCACAGATACGCAGTATTTT
TRBJ2-3,TRBD2,TRBV4-3,-,CASSQAPASGFADTQYF,TGCGCCAGCAGCCAAGCCCCGGCTAGCGGGTTTGCGGATACGCAGTATTTT
TRBJ1-4,TRBD1,TRBV28,-,CASRRDQGEVEKLFF,TGTGCCAGCAGGCGAGACCAGGGGGAGGTGGAAAAACTGTTTTTT
TRBJ2-7,-,TRBV10-3,-,CAISEPNLPSSYEQYF,TGTGCCATCAGTGAACCGAACCTTCCTAGCTCCTACGAGCAGTACTTC
TRBJ2-5,-,TRBV18,-,CASSPRDPETQYF,TGTGCCAGCTCACCGAGGGATCCAGAGACCCAGTACTTC
TRBJ1-5,-,TRBV10-3,-,CAISAEGSRGNQPQHF,TGTGCCATCAGTGCAGAAGGGTCGAGGGGCAATCAGCCCCAGCATTTT
TRBJ1-2,TRBD1,TRBV10-3,-,CAISESPTTGIAYTF,TGTGCCATCAGTGAGTCGCCGACGACAGGGATTGCCTACACCTTC
TRBJ2-3,-,TRBV2,-,CASIVTPHTDTQYF,TGTGCCAGCATCGTGACTCCTCACACAGATACGCAGTATTTT
TRBJ2-1,-,TRBV28,-,CASSPAPGLPGNEQFF,TGTGCCAGCAGTCCTGCCCCAGGACTACCGGGGAATGAGCAGTTCTTC
TRBJ2-3,TRBD2,TRBV19,-,CASRPTRTSGGPGATQYF,TGTGCCAGTAGGCCGACCCGGACTAGCGGGGGACCAGGGGCTACGCAGTATTTT
TRBJ2-5,TRBD1,TRBV6-2/TRBV6-3,once,CASSYSGTGSSAETQYF,TGTGCCAGCAGTTACTCCGGGACAGGGTCGTCCGCGGAGACCCAGTACTTC
TRBJ1-2,-,TRBV10-3,-,CAISEPAGTNYGYTF,TGTGCCATCAGTGAACCCGCCGGGACAAACTATGGCTACACCTTC
TRBJ1-4,-,TRBV29-1,once,CSVTDGDEKLFF,TGCAGCGTTACGGACGGGGATGAAAAACTGTTTTTT
TRBJ2-7,-,TRBV7-2,-,CASSPAGTEQYF,TGTGCCAGCAGCCCAGCCGGGACAGAGCAGTACTTC
TRBJ1-4,TRBD1,TRBV2,-,CASMETGGLFSSTNEKLFF,TGTGCCAGCATGGAGACAGGGGGCCTGTTTTCCTCAACTAATGAAAAACTGTTTTTT
TRBJ2-3,TRBD1,TRBV10-3,-,CAILGDRADTQYF,TGTGCCATCTTGGGCGACAGGGCGGATACGCAGTATTTT
TRBJ1-1,-,TRBV19,-,CASREGLNTEAFF,TGTGCCAGTAGGGAGGGTCTGAACACTGAAGCTTTCTTT
TRBJ1-4,-,TRBV21-1,once,CASRSGQGLEERGKLFF,TGTGCCAGCAGGAGCGGACAGGGGTTGGAAGAAAGAGGAAAACTGTTTTTT
TRBJ2-7,-,TRBV15,-,CATSRDVGHSSYEQYF,TGTGCCACCAGCAGAGATGTGGGCCACAGCTCCTACGAGCAGTACTTC
TRBJ1-2,TRBD1,TRBV6-5,few,CASSKQGDGYTF,TGTGCCAGCAGTAAACAGGGGGATGGCTACACCTTC
TRBJ2-7,-,TRBV6-5,-,CASSYSTGGVSYEQYF,TGTGCCAGCAGTTACTCGACAGGAGGAGTTTCCTACGAGCAGTACTTC
TRBJ1-2,-,TRBV4-3,-,CASSQEVQAWGYTF,TGCGCCAGCAGCCAAGAAGTCCAAGCGTGGGGCTACACCTTC